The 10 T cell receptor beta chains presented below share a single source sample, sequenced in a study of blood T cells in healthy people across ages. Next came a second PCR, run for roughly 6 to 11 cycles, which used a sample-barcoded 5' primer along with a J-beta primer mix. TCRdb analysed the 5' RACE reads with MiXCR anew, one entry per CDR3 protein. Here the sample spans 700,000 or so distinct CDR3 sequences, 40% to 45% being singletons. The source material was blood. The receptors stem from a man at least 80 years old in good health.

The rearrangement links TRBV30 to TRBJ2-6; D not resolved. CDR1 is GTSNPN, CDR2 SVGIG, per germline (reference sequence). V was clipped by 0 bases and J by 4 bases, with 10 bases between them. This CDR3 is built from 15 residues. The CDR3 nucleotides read TGTGCCTGGAGTGTACTGCAATCCGGGGCCAACGTCCTGACTTTC. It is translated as CAWSVLQSGANVLTF.

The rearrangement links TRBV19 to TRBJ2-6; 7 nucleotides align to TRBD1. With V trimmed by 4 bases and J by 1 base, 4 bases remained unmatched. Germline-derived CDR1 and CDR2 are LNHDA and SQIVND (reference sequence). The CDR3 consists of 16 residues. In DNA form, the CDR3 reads TGTGCCAGTAGTACCTGGACAGGTTCTGGGGCCAACGTCCTGACTTTC. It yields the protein CASSTWTGSGANVLTF.

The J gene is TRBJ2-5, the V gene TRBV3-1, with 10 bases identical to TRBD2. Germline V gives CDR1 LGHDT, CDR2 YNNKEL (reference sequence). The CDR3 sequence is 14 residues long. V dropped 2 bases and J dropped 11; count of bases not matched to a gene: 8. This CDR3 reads CASSQSGGGYEQYF. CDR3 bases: TGTGCCAGCAGCCAAAGCGGGGGGGGCTATGAGCAGTACTTC.

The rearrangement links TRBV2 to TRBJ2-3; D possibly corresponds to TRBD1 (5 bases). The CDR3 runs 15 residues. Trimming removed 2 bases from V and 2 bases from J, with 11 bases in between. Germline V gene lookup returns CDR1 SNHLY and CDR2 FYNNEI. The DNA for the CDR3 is TGTGCCAGCAGTGAATATAGGGGAATCACAGATACGCAGTATTTT. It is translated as CASSEYRGITDTQYF.

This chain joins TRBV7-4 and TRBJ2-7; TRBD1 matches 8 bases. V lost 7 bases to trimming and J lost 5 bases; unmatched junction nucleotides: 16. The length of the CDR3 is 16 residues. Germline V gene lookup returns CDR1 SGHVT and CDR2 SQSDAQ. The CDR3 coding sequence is TGTGCCAGCATCACTACCGGGACAGGAGGATGGGACGAGCAGTACTTC. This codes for CASITTGTGGWDEQYF.

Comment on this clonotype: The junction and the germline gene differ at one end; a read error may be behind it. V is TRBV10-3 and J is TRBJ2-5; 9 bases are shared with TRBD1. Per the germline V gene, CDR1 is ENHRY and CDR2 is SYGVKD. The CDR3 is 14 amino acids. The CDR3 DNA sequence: TGTGCCATCAGTGCTCCGGGACAGGGTGAAGAGCAGAACTTC. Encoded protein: CAISAPGQGEEQNF.

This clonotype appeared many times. CDR3 DNA sequence: TGCAGCGTTGTTTTTGGGGGGAGGACCTACGAGCAGTACTTC. Translating it yields CSVVFGGRTYEQYF. The V call is TRBV29-1, the J call TRBJ2-7, with a possible D match to TRBD2 (6 bases). The V end lost 4 bases, the J end lost 2 bases, and 15 bases lay between the germline ends. The CDR3 runs to 14 residues. Germline loops: CDR1 SQVTM, CDR2 ANQGSEA.

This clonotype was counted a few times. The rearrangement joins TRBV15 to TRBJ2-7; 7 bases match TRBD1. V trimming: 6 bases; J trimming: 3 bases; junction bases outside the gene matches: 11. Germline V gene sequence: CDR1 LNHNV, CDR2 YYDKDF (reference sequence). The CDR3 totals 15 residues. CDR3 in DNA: TGTGCCACCAGTAAGAGGGGACAGAAAGACTACGAGCAGTACTTC. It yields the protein CATSKRGQKDYEQYF.

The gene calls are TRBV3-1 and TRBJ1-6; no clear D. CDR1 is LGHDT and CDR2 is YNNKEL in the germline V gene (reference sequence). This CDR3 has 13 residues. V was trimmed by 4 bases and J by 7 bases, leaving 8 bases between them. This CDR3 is CASSRTSNSPLHF. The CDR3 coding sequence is TGTGCCAGCAGCCGAACCAGCAATTCACCCCTCCACTTT.

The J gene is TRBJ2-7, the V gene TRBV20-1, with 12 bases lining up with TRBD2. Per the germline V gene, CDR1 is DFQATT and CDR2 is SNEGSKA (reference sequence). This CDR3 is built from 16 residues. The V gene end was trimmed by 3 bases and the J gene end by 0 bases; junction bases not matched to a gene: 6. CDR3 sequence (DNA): TGCAGTGCTAGTACGGGACTAGCGGGTTCCTCCTACGAGCAGTACTTC. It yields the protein CSASTGLAGSSYEQYF.